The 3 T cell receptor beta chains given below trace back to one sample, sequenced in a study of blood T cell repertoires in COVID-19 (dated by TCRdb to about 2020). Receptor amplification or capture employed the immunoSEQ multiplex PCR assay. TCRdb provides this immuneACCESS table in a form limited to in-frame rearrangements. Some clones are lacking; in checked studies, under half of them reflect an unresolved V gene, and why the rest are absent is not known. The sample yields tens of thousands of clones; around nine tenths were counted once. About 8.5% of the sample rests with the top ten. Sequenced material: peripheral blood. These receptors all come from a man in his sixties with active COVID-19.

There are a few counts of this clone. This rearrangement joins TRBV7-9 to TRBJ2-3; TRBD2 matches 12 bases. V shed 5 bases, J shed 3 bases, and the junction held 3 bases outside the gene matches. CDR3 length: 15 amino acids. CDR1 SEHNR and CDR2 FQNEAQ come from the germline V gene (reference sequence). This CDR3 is CASSTGTSGTDTQYF. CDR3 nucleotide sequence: TGTGCCAGCAGCACCGGGACTAGCGGGACAGATACGCAGTATTTT.

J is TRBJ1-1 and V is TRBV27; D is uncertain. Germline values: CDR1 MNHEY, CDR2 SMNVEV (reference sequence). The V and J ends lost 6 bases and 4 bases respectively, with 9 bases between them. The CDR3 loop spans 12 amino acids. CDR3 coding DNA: TGTGCCAGCAGGGAGGGTGTCACTGAAGCTTTCTTT. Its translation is CASREGVTEAFF.

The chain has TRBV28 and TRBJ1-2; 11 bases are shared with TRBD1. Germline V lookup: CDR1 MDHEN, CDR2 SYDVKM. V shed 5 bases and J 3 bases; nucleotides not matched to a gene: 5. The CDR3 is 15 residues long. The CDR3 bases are TGTGCCAGCAGTGCCGGGACAGGGGGACACTATGGCTACACCTTC. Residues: CASSAGTGGHYGYTF.